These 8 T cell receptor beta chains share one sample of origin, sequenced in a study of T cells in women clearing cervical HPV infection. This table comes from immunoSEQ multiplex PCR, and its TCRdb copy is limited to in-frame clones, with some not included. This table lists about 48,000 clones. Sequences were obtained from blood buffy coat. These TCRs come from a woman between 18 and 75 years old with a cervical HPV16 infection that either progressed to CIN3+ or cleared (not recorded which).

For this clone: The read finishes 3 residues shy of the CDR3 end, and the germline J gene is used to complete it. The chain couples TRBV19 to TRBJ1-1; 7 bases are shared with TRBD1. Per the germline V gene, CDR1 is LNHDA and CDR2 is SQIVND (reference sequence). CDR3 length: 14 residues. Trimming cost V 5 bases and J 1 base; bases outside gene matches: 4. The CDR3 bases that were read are TGTGCCAGTAGTCTCCGGACAGGGAACACTGAA. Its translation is CASSLRTGNTE. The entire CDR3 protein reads CASSLRTGNTEAFF.

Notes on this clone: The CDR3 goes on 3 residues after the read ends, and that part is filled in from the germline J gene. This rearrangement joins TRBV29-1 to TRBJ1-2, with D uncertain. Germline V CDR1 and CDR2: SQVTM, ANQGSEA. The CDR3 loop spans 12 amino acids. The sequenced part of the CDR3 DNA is TGCAGCGTCCAGCGGGCCGGTGGCGGC. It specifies CSVQRAGGG. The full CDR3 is CSVQRAGGGYTF.

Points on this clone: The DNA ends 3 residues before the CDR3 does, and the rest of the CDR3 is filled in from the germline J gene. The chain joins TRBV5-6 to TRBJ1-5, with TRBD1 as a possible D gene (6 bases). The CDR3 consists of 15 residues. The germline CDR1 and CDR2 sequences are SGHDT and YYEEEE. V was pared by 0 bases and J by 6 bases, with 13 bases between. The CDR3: CASSLAWGGGQPQHF. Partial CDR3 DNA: TGTGCCAGCAGCTTGGCCTGGGGGGGCGGTCAGCCC.

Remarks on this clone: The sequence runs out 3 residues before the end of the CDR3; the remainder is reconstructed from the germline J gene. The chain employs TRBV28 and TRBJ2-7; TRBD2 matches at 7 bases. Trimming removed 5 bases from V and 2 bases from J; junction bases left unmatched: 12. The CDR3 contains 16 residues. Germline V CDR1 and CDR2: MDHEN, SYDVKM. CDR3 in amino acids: CASSPLLATPPYEQYF. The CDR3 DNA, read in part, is TGTGCCAGCAGTCCCCTACTAGCGACACCCCCCTACGAG.

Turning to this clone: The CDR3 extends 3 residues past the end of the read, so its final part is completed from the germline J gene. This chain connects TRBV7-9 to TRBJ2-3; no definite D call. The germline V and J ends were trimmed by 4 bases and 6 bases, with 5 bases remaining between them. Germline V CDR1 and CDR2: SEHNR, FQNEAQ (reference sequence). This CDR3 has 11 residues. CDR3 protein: CASSSDDTQYF. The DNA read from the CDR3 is TGTGCCAGCAGCTCAGATGATACG.

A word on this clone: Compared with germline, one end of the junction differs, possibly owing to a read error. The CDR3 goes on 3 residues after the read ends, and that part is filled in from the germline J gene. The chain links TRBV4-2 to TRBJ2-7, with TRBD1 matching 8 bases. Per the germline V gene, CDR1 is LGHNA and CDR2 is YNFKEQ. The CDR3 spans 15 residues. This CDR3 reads CASSPRTGGTYEQYF. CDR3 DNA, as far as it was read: TGCGCCAGCAGCCCGCGAACAGGGGGGACCTACGAG.

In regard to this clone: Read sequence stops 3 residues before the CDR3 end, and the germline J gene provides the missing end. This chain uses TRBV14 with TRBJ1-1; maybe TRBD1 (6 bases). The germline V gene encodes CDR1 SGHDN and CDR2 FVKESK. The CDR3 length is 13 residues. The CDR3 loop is CASSQDFDRRAFF. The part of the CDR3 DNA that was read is TGTGCCAGCAGCCAAGATTTCGACAGGAGG.

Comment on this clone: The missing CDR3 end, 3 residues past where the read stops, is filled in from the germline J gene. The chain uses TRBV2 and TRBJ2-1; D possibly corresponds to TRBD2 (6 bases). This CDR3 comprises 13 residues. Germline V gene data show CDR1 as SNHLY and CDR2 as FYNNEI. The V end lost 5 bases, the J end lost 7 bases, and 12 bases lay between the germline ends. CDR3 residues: CASSIGGWNEQFF. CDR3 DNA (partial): TGTGCCAGCAGTATCGGGGGATGGAATGAG.